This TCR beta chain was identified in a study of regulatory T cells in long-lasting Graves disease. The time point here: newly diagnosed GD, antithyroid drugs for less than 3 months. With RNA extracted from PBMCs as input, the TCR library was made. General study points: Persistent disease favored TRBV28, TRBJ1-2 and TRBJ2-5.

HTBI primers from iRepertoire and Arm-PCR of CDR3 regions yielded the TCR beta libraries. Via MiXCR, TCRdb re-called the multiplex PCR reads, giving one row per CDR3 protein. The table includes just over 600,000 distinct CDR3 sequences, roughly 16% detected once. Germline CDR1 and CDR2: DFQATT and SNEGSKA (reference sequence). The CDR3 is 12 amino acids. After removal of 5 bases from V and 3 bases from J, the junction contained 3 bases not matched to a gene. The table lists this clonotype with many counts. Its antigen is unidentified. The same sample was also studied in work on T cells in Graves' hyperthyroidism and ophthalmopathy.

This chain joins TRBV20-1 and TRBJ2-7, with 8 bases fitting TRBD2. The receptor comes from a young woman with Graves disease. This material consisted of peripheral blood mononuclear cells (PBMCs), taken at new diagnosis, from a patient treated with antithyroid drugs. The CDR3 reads CSAGTSGYEQYF. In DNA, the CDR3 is TGCAGTGCTGGCACTAGCGGCTACGAGCAGTACTTC.